Listed below are T cell receptor beta chains from one sample, sequenced in a study of OX40 agonist ivuxolimab in advanced cancers. Data came from immunoSEQ multiplex PCR; TCRdb stores just in-frame clones and leaves some out. The sample lists tens of thousands of clones; around nine tenths were seen once. The material was CD4+ or CD8+ T cells sorted from blood, obtained in a trial of the OX40 agonist ivuxolimab. Source of these receptors: an adult with an advanced solid tumor such as melanoma, head and neck, liver or kidney cancer. Both conserved end residues are part of each CDR3. The order of the fields is D gene, J gene, V gene, clone size, CDR3 DNA, CDR3 protein. A D gene is named only where the DNA matches it firmly. The size of a clone is reported for some rows only, either as once, few or many, or as a class for expanded clones.

>NA|TRBJ2-1|TRBV30|NA
TGTGCCTGGTCCGGAGGGATCACCTACAATGAGCAGTTCTTC
CAWSGGITYNEQFF
>TRBD1|TRBJ1-4|TRBV30|NA
TGTGCCTGGAGTGGAAAAGGACAGGGGGCGCGTGAAAAACTGTTTTTT
CAWSGKGQGAREKLFF
>NA|TRBJ1-5|TRBV19|NA
TGTGCCAGTAGTAACGAGGACTCTGGCAATCAGCCCCAGCATTTT
CASSNEDSGNQPQHF
>NA|TRBJ1-1|TRBV19|NA
TGTGCCAGTAGTGGGAAAACTGAAGCTTTCTTT
CASSGKTEAFF
>TRBD1|TRBJ1-1|TRBV28|NA
TGTGCCAGCAGTCATCAACAGGGGCCGGGAGCTTTCTTT
CASSHQQGPGAFF
>NA|TRBJ2-2|TRBV19|once
TGTGCCAGTAGTATAGTCTTGAACACCGGGGAGCTGTTTTTT
CASSIVLNTGELFF
>NA|TRBJ2-5|TRBV5-1|NA
TGCGCCAGCAGCTTGGGTGGCAGTAACCAAGAGACCCAGTACTTC
CASSLGGSNQETQYF
>NA|TRBJ2-5|TRBV5-6|NA
TGTGCCAGCAGCTTGGCCGGGGCAGGGTCAGAGACCCAGTACTTC
CASSLAGAGSETQYF
>NA|TRBJ2-7|TRBV6-1|once
TGTGCCAGCAGATCGGGACCAGGAGAGGGGGAGCAGTACTTC
CASRSGPGEGEQYF
>NA|TRBJ2-2|TRBV5-1|once
TGCGCCAGCAGCTTGGGAGGGACTGGGAACACCGGGGAGCTGTTTTTT
CASSLGGTGNTGELFF
>TRBD1|TRBJ2-1|TRBV7-9|NA
TGTGCCAGCAGCTTAGTCCACTCCGGGACAGGGGCCCTCAATGAGCAGTTCTTC
CASSLVHSGTGALNEQFF
>NA|TRBJ2-1|TRBV30|NA
TGTGCCTTGAGGGGGAGCGGGCCCTACAATGAGCAGTTCTTC
CALRGSGPYNEQFF
>TRBD1|TRBJ2-7|TRBV7-2|NA
TGTGCCAGCAGCTTAGCGGGAACAGGGGGAACCCACGAGCAGTACTTC
CASSLAGTGGTHEQYF
>TRBD1|TRBJ1-5|TRBV28|NA
TGTGCCAGCACTCCTGACAGGGAGCGCAATCAGCCCCAGCATTTT
CASTPDRERNQPQHF
>TRBD1|TRBJ2-1|TRBV19|NA
TGTGCCAGTAGTACCGGGACAGGGGACGCGTATATCAATGAGCAGTTCTTC
CASSTGTGDAYINEQFF
>TRBD1|TRBJ2-3|TRBV4-1|once
TGCGCCAGCAGCCCTACCGCGGCAGGGGGTTTTGAAGATACGCAGTATTTT
CASSPTAAGGFEDTQYF
>NA|TRBJ1-1|TRBV7-8|NA
TGTGCCAGCAGCCAGACCCTTTCGTTGAACACTGAAGCTTTCTTT
CASSQTLSLNTEAFF
>NA|TRBJ1-6|TRBV5-4|NA
TGTGCCAGCAGCTTGGCATCAGGAAGGAATTCACCCCTCCACTTT
CASSLASGRNSPLHF
>NA|TRBJ1-1|TRBV11-3|NA
TGTGCCAGCAGCTTTATGGACGACACTGAAGCTTTCTTT
CASSFMDDTEAFF
>NA|TRBJ2-3|TRBV19|once
TGTGCCAGTAGTGCGGTACACACAGATACGCAGTATTTT
CASSAVHTDTQYF
>TRBD2|TRBJ2-1|TRBV7-9|NA
TGTGCCAGCAGCTTAGACCTAGCGGGGTATGAGCAGTTCTTC
CASSLDLAGYEQFF
>NA|TRBJ1-1|TRBV7-8|NA
TGTGCCAGCAGCTTAGACAGGGTGAACACTGAAGCTTTCTTT
CASSLDRVNTEAFF
>NA|TRBJ1-3|TRBV30|few
TGTGCCTGGAGTGGAGGACGGGGTCCAGGAAACACCATATATTTT
CAWSGGRGPGNTIYF
>TRBD2|TRBJ2-1|TRBV6-6|NA
TGTGCCAGCAGCGTTACTAGCGGGGGTATTAGTGAGCAGTTCTTC
CASSVTSGGISEQFF
>NA|TRBJ1-1|TRBV9|NA
TGTGCCAGCTCGGGGGGATTGAACACTGAAGCTTTCTTT
CASSGGLNTEAFF
>NA|TRBJ1-2|TRBV30|NA
TGTGCCTGGAGTGGGCCAGACCCACTCAACTATGGCTACACCTTC
CAWSGPDPLNYGYTF
>NA|TRBJ2-2|TRBV28|NA
TGTGCCAGCAGTTTTGGTACCGGGGAGCTGTTTTTT
CASSFGTGELFF
>NA|TRBJ2-1|TRBV5-1|NA
TGCGCCAGCAGCATACAGGGTATAACCTACAATGAGCAGTTCTTC
CASSIQGITYNEQFF
>TRBD1|TRBJ1-6|TRBV19|once
TGTGCCACCAGGGGGACAGGTTATAATTCACCCCTCCACTTT
CATRGTGYNSPLHF
>NA|TRBJ1-3|TRBV6-1|NA
TGTGCCAGCAGTGCCTCTCCCGTGAGGAACACCATATATTTT
CASSASPVRNTIYF
>NA|TRBJ2-7|TRBV28|NA
TGTGCCAGCAGCTCAAGTTACGAGCAGTACTTC
CASSSSYEQYF
>NA|TRBJ1-4|TRBV20-1|once
TGCAGTGGACGGGACGGCGAAAAACTGTTTTTT
CSGRDGEKLFF